This T cell receptor (beta chain) comes out of a study of T-cell reconstitution after alpha-beta-depleted transplantation in children. Preparing the TCRbeta library involved the use of unique molecular identifiers. TCRdb reprocessed the PCR reads via MiXCR and lists one record per CDR3 protein. The sample has about 610,000 distinct CDR3 sequences, roughly a tenth seen once. Per germline, CDR1 LGHDT and CDR2 YNNKEL (reference sequence). The CDR3 extends over 17 amino acids. Trimming left V 2 bases short and J 0 bases short, with 17 bases between. There are a few counts of this clonotype. The genes are TRBV3-1 and TRBJ2-7, with D perhaps TRBD1 (5 bases). The source material was PBMCs from the stem cell graft donor, sampled from the stem cell graft. The origin of this receptor is a human donor who donated a stem cell graft to a child with acute myeloid leukemia. In DNA form, the CDR3 reads TGTGCCAGCAGCCAACTCCTTACCAGGGATAGCTCCTACGAGCAGTACTTC. Its protein is CASSQLLTRDSSYEQYF.